These T cell receptor beta chains were read from a single sample in a study of T cells in Graves' hyperthyroidism and ophthalmopathy. In TCRdb, the multiplex PCR reads were re-called with MiXCR into one record per CDR3 protein. Among about 420,000 distinct CDR3 sequences listed, 15% to 17% were seen once. Sequenced: blood. The source of these receptors is a woman aged 18-29 years with Graves' hyperthyroidism. Each CDR3 is given with its conserved first and last residue. The D gene is left open where the match is weak. Clone size is given for some rows only: seen once, a few or many times, or a class if the clone is expanded.

abundance	d_gene	v_gene	len	j_gene	CDR3aa	CDR3nt
many	TRBD2	TRBV12-3/TRBV12-4	16	TRBJ2-5	CASSLLAGGRQETQYF	TGTGCCAGCAGTTTATTAGCGGGGGGTAGGCAAGAGACCCAGTACTTC
many	.	TRBV15	12	TRBJ2-7	CATSRDLDEQYF	TGTGCCACCAGCAGAGATCTCGACGAGCAGTACTTC
many	TRBD1	TRBV18	16	TRBJ1-2	CASSYGGQGSPYGYTF	TGTGCCAGCTCATACGGCGGACAGGGTTCTCCCTATGGCTACACCTTC
.	TRBD2	TRBV19	12	TRBJ2-4	CASTSGLNIQYF	TGTGCCAGTACTAGCGGCTTAAACATTCAGTACTTC
many	.	TRBV7-2	15	TRBJ2-7	CASSLEGPVTYEQYF	TGTGCCAGCAGCTTGGAGGGGCCTGTAACCTACGAGCAGTACTTC
many	.	TRBV6-1	16	TRBJ1-2	CASSETSQALDYGYTF	TGTGCCAGCAGTGAGACCTCACAGGCCCTTGACTATGGCTACACCTTC
.	TRBD2	TRBV2	16	TRBJ2-3	CASRDYAGVSTDTQYF	TGTGCCAGCAGGGACTATGCGGGAGTGAGCACAGATACGCAGTATTTT
.	TRBD1	TRBV18	16	TRBJ1-2	CASPPTIGQGRFGYTF	TGTGCCAGCCCACCAACCATAGGACAGGGAAGGTTCGGCTACACCTTC
many	TRBD2	TRBV20-1	14	TRBJ2-7	CSARVAGGTYEQYF	TGCAGTGCTAGAGTAGCGGGAGGAACCTACGAGCAGTACTTC
.	TRBD2	TRBV10-3	14	TRBJ2-1	CAASGTSGNNEQFF	TGTGCCGCTTCCGGGACTAGCGGTAACAATGAGCAGTTCTTC
.	.	TRBV12-3/TRBV12-4	13	TRBJ2-1	CASSLRPYNEQFF	TGTGCCAGCAGTTTACGGCCATACAATGAGCAGTTCTTC
many	.	TRBV6-1	14	TRBJ2-2	CASSANRDVGELFF	TGTGCCAGCAGTGCCAACAGGGATGTCGGGGAGCTGTTTTTT
many	.	TRBV4-1	16	TRBJ1-4	CASSQDRGALNEKLFF	TGCGCCAGCAGCCAAGATCGAGGGGCCTTGAACGAAAAACTGTTTTTT
many	.	TRBV3-1	15	TRBJ1-2	CASSQESLGAYGYTF	TGTGCCAGCAGCCAAGAATCTCTGGGGGCCTATGGCTACACCTTC
many	.	TRBV28	14	TRBJ2-2	CASSLTGPTGELFF	TGTGCCAGCAGTTTAACAGGGCCCACCGGGGAGCTGTTTTTT
many	.	TRBV14	16	TRBJ2-7	CASSQGSAGGSYEQYF	TGTGCCAGCAGCCAAGGGTCAGCGGGTGGATCCTACGAGCAGTACTTC
many	.	TRBV7-8	16	TRBJ2-2	CASSPEGGSNTGELFF	TGTGCCAGCAGCCCGGAGGGTGGCTCGAACACCGGGGAGCTGTTTTTT
many	.	TRBV20-1	13	TRBJ2-5	CSARVGRSETQYF	TGCAGTGCTAGAGTAGGCAGGTCGGAGACCCAGTACTTC
.	.	TRBV19	13	TRBJ1-2	CASSKNREYGYTF	TGTGCCAGTAGTAAGAACCGCGAGTATGGCTACACCTTC
few	TRBD2	TRBV29-1	15	TRBJ2-5	CSVERTSGGGVTQYF	TGCAGCGTTGAAAGGACTAGCGGGGGGGGGGTGACCCAGTACTTC